Each of the 25 T cell receptor beta chains below was sequenced from the same sample in a study of Graves' ophthalmopathy and Graves' hyperthyroidism. The authors amplified TCR beta CDR3 regions, and they did so from RNA transcripts for repertoire sequencing. First-round RT-PCR used HTBI primers; second-round multiplex PCR followed. TCRdb re-analysed the multiplex PCR reads in MiXCR, keeping a single row per CDR3 protein. The profile shows more than 300,000 distinct CDR3 sequences, 17% of them singletons. Material: peripheral blood. The receptors originated from an adult woman with stable Graves' hyperthyroidism.

At least ten counts were recorded for this clonotype. The chain combines TRBV28 with TRBJ1-5, with 11 bases that match TRBD1. The CDR3 is made up of 15 amino acids. Germline V gene sequence: CDR1 MDHEN, CDR2 SYDVKM. V gave up 6 bases and J gave up 7 bases; unmatched junction bases: 8. CDR3 region: CASRGDRGKTQPQHF. DNA for the CDR3: TGTGCCAGCAGAGGGGACAGGGGGAAAACCCAGCCCCAGCATTTT.

There are many counts of this clonotype. V usage is TRBV20-1 and J usage is TRBJ1-2, with 7 bases lining up with TRBD1. Trimming removed 0 bases from V and 0 bases from J; junction bases left unmatched: 4. The germline V gene has CDR1 DFQATT and CDR2 SNEGSKA (reference sequence). CDR3 size: 15 residues. CDR3 sequence: CSARDMDRTNYGYTF. The CDR3 DNA sequence: TGCAGTGCTAGAGATATGGACAGGACTAACTATGGCTACACCTTC.

The sample holds many counts of this clonotype. V is TRBV2 and J is TRBJ2-7; 8 nucleotides agree with TRBD1. J lost 5 bases, V lost 3 bases, and 6 bases had no gene match. The CDR3 sequence is 14 residues long. Germline V lookup: CDR1 SNHLY, CDR2 FYNNEI. The CDR3 nucleotides are TGTGCCAGCAGTGAGGTTACAGGGGGTAACGAGCAGTACTTC. It encodes CASSEVTGGNEQYF.

This clonotype was observed many times. The CDR3 reads CSVDSADSYEQYF. The CDR3 DNA follows: TGCAGCGTTGACTCGGCAGATTCCTACGAGCAGTACTTC. The V gene is TRBV29-1, the J gene TRBJ2-7; D uncertain. The CDR3 sequence is 13 residues long. Trimming pared 3 bases from V and 1 base from J, leaving 10 bases between. CDR1 and CDR2 (germline): SQVTM, ANQGSEA.

The sample holds many counts of this clonotype. This sequence joins TRBV20-1 and TRBJ2-7; D possibly corresponds to TRBD1 (6 bases). V lost 4 bases, J lost 4 bases, and 17 bases lay in between. CDR1 is DFQATT, CDR2 SNEGSKA, per germline (reference sequence). The CDR3 is 14 amino acids. The CDR3 sequence: CSANPRDTLYEQYF. In nucleotides, the CDR3 is TGCAGTGCTAATCCCCGGGACACCCTATACGAGCAGTACTTC.

The sample holds a few counts of this clonotype. The V call is TRBV29-1, the J call TRBJ1-2; D is undetermined. This CDR3 has 15 residues. V lost 1 base and J 1 base, leaving 13 bases between the germline ends. CDR1 is SQVTM, CDR2 ANQGSEA, per germline. CDR3 loop: CSVEGEAGLNYGYTF. CDR3 coding DNA: TGCAGCGTTGAAGGAGAGGCTGGACTTAACTATGGCTACACCTTC.

The table lists this clonotype with many counts. The chain uses TRBV11-2 and TRBJ2-5, with D perhaps matching TRBD1 or TRBD2 (5 bases each). CDR3 length equals 13 residues. Germline V gene sequence: CDR1 SGHAT, CDR2 FQNNGV. V was cut by 5 bases and J by 8 bases, with 15 bases left in between. The CDR3 reads CASSHGTAGTQYF. The CDR3 DNA sequence: TGTGCCAGCAGCCACGGGACCGCAGGTACCCAGTACTTC.

In its sample, this clonotype was seen a few times. J is TRBJ2-2 and V is TRBV20-1; a weak D match, TRBD2 (5 bases). The CDR3 contains 16 residues. The V and J ends lost 0 bases and 4 bases respectively, with 15 bases between them. Germline V gene data show CDR1 as DFQATT and CDR2 as SNEGSKA (reference sequence). DNA for the CDR3: TGCAGTGCTAGAGATAGGAGGACCGCGGGCACCGGGGAGCTGTTTTTT. This codes for CSARDRRTAGTGELFF.

This chain connects TRBV6-1 to TRBJ2-5; D assignment may be TRBD1 or TRBD2 (5 bases each). The CDR3 extends over 13 amino acids. Germline V gene data show CDR1 as MNHNS and CDR2 as SASEGT. Deletions cut 6 bases from V and 5 bases from J, with 13 bases between. CDR3 amino acids: CASSSPWGETQYF. The DNA for the CDR3 is TGTGCCAGCAGCTCCCCCTGGGGGGAGACCCAGTACTTC.

The chain employs TRBV20-1 and TRBJ2-3, with 11 bases identical to TRBD2. Trimming cost V 6 bases and J 4 bases; bases outside gene matches: 6. Per germline, CDR1 DFQATT and CDR2 SNEGSKA (reference sequence). CDR3 length: 14 residues. The CDR3 region is CSATSGRRADTQYF. DNA of the CDR3: TGCAGTGCCACTAGCGGGAGAAGGGCAGATACGCAGTATTTT.

This clonotype was seen repeatedly, ten times or more. The genes are TRBV12-3 or TRBV12-4 and TRBJ2-5, with D uncertain. The V and J ends lost 5 bases and 3 bases respectively, with 13 bases between them. This CDR3 spans 14 amino acids. The CDR3 loop is CASSIDGQEETQYF. Written as DNA, the CDR3 is TGTGCCAGCAGTATAGACGGGCAAGAAGAGACCCAGTACTTC.

This clonotype was seen many times. At one end the junction does not follow the germline gene, possibly because of a read error. The chain has TRBV6-2 or TRBV6-3 and TRBJ2-7; tentative D call: TRBD1 (5 bases). This CDR3 comprises 13 residues. In germline, CDR1 is MNHEY, CDR2 SVGEGT. The CDR3 loop reads CAGSLVQGTEQYF. The CDR3 DNA reads TGTGCCGGCAGTTTGGTCCAGGGAACCGAGCAGTACTTC.

The chain carries TRBV11-1 and TRBJ1-2; 7 bases line up with TRBD1. The CDR3 length is 16 residues. Per the germline V gene, CDR1 is SGHAT and CDR2 is FQDESV (reference sequence). Germline trimming cut 4 bases from V and 6 bases from J; bases unmatched to any gene: 14. The CDR3 protein is CASSSLPLTGWDGYTF. The CDR3 DNA follows: TGTGCCAGCAGCTCCCTCCCCCTGACAGGGTGGGATGGCTACACCTTC.

This clonotype was detected many times. V is TRBV19 and J is TRBJ1-1; D gene uncertain. The CDR3 spans 14 residues. CDR1 is LNHDA and CDR2 is SQIVND in the germline V gene (reference sequence). V was trimmed by 8 bases and J by 4 bases, leaving 17 bases between them. The CDR3 bases are TGTGCCAGTTCTAGGTTGGCGGGAGGCACTGAAGCTTTCTTT. Translated, it gives CASSRLAGGTEAFF.

This rearrangement joins TRBV14 to TRBJ2-7, with TRBD2 identical over 7 bases. Looked up from germline, CDR1 is SGHDN and CDR2 is FVKESK. The CDR3 runs 14 residues. The V gene end was trimmed by 4 bases and the J gene end by 5 bases; junction bases not matched to a gene: 8. The CDR3, as DNA: TGTGCCAGCAGCCTCAGGCGGGGGAGTAACGAGCAGTACTTC. Translated: CASSLRRGSNEQYF.

This clonotype turned up a few times. Relative to the germline gene, one junction end is altered; a read error may explain this. CDR3: CASSYTRSGGVVNEPYF. The CDR3 DNA sequence: TGTGCCAGCAGTTACACCCGGTCAGGGGGCGTAGTGAACGAGCCGTACTTC. The J gene is TRBJ2-7, the V gene TRBV6-2 or TRBV6-3; TRBD1 agrees at 8 bases. The V gene's germline CDR1 is MNHEY and CDR2 SVGEGT. The CDR3 contains 17 residues.

This clonotype was recorded many times. The V and J genes are TRBV12-3 or TRBV12-4 and TRBJ2-5; a possible D gene is TRBD1 (5 bases). With 3 bases removed from V and 5 bases from J, the gap between germline ends came to 10 bases. This CDR3 region has 13 residues. In nucleotides, the CDR3 is TGTGCCAGCAGTTTGACAGTTTCTGAGACCCAGTACTTC. It yields the protein CASSLTVSETQYF.

The table lists this clonotype with many counts. This sequence joins TRBV2 and TRBJ2-5; 7 positions agree with TRBD1. The CDR3 covers 13 residues. CDR1 and CDR2 (germline): SNHLY, FYNNEI. V was pared by 8 bases and J by 2 bases, with 5 bases of the junction left unmatched. This CDR3 is CASGRDSQETQYF. CDR3 in DNA: TGTGCCAGCGGCCGGGACAGTCAAGAGACCCAGTACTTC.

This clonotype turned up a few times. The rearrangement uses TRBV6-5 and TRBJ2-2, with a possible D match to TRBD2 (7 bases). CDR3 size: 15 residues. The germline V gene has CDR1 MNHEY and CDR2 SVGAGI. V dropped 8 bases and J dropped 6 bases, with 19 bases sitting between them. Here the CDR3 reads CASEFGRGVSGELFF. CDR3 in DNA: TGTGCCAGCGAGTTTGGGAGGGGGGTGTCCGGGGAGCTGTTTTTT.

This clonotype was seen repeatedly, ten times or more. CDR3 in amino acids: CASSEGPQLNTEAFF. CDR3 nucleotide sequence: TGTGCCAGCAGTGAAGGTCCACAGCTGAACACTGAAGCTTTCTTT. This chain links TRBV2 with TRBJ1-1; D is uncertain. This CDR3 spans 15 amino acids. The germline V gene encodes CDR1 SNHLY and CDR2 FYNNEI. Trimming shortened V by 1 base and J by 0 bases, and 9 bases separated the two germline ends. The variable domain in full, with the rest retrieved from reference TRBV2 and TRBJ1-1, is EPEVTQTPSHQVTQMGQEVILRCVPISNHLYFYWYRQILGQKVEFLVSFYNNEISEKSEIFDDQFSVERPDGSNFTLKIRSTKLEDSAMYFCASSEGPQLNTEAFFGQGTRLTVV.

The table lists this clonotype with many counts. This chain connects TRBV28 to TRBJ2-2; the D is unclear. The ends were cut back, 6 bases at V and 4 bases at J, with 21 bases in the middle. Looked up from germline, CDR1 is MDHEN and CDR2 is SYDVKM. This CDR3 has 17 amino acids. The CDR3 region is CASRQKVPRRSTGELFF. CDR3 DNA: TGTGCCAGCAGGCAAAAGGTACCCCGACGTTCCACCGGGGAGCTGTTTTTT.

Ten or more counts support this clonotype. The chain links TRBV20-1 to TRBJ2-7; tentative D call: TRBD2 (5 bases). Trimming removed 0 bases at V and 7 bases at J, with 10 bases between. Looked up from germline, CDR1 is DFQATT and CDR2 is SNEGSKA (reference sequence). This CDR3 comprises 12 residues. CDR3 DNA sequence: TGCAGTGCTAGAGATTGGCGGGTGGAGCAGTACTTC. Its translation is CSARDWRVEQYF.

This clonotype was counted ten times or more. The chain uses TRBV7-2 and TRBJ1-5; the D gene is possibly TRBD1 (5 bases). There are 13 residues in the CDR3. Germline V CDR1 and CDR2: SGHTA, FQGNSA. V lost 3 bases to trimming and J lost 7 bases, with 10 bases between them. This chain's CDR3 is CASSFTRDQPQHF. The CDR3 nucleotides read TGTGCCAGCAGCTTTACCAGGGACCAGCCCCAGCATTTT.

Many counts were recorded for this clonotype. The chain recombines TRBV6-5 with TRBJ2-7, with D perhaps TRBD1 (5 bases). Germline CDR1 MNHEY, CDR2 SVGAGI. The CDR3 extends over 13 amino acids. Trimming shortened V by 4 bases and J by 5 bases, and 12 bases separated the two germline ends. The CDR3 DNA sequence: TGTGCCAGCAGTTCTCGCCAGGGTAACGAGCAGTACTTC. This translates into CASSSRQGNEQYF.

In its sample, this clonotype was seen a few times. The V and J genes are TRBV27 and TRBJ2-7; TRBD1 matches 8 bases. The V and J ends lost 1 base and 5 bases, in that order; junction bases with no gene match: 4. Germline assignment: CDR1 MNHEY and CDR2 SMNVEV (reference sequence). This CDR3 comprises 14 residues. Written as DNA, the CDR3 is TGTGCCAGCAGTTTATTGGACAGGGTGAACGAGCAGTACTTC. The encoded protein is CASSLLDRVNEQYF.